In this sample, the clone carrying this TCR beta chain turned up a few times. The sample belongs to a study of T cells after yellow fever vaccination. They built TCR cDNA with 5'RACE template switching, a step that put in a universal primer site and UMIs. A single record per CDR3 protein comes from TCRdb applying MiXCR to the 5' RACE reads. This table holds over 35,000 distinct CDR3 sequences, approximately 6.3% found once. Study observations and caveats: Abundant clonotypes (contaminants from the bulk population) could be present in FACS-sorted repertoires. Sequencing of sorted memory subsets on day 0 failed to detect almost all vaccine-responding clonotypes.

Germline V gives CDR1 GTSNPN, CDR2 SVGIG (reference sequence). The junction had 8 bases not matched to a gene; V was cut back by 0 bases and J by 5 bases. This CDR3 is 15 amino acids long. The rearrangement links TRBV30 to TRBJ2-7, with 9 positions matching TRBD2. The sample in question was PBMCs, either bulk or a sorted T-cell subset (CD4+, CD8+, memory, or dextramer-sorted; not recorded which), obtained 45 days after the yellow fever booster vaccination. The sequence was obtained from a man aged 25-40 years who received the YFV17D yellow fever vaccine. The CDR3 region is CAWSVGGGRADEQYF. The CDR3 bases are TGTGCCTGGAGTGTAGGAGGCGGGAGGGCGGACGAGCAGTACTTC.